A selection of T cell receptor beta chains follows, all from one sample in a study of cytomegalovirus exposure and HLA in healthy donors. TCRdb keeps only in-frame clones here, not all; method: immunoSEQ multiplex PCR. The table records 150,000 to 200,000 clones, 82% of them present only once. Source material: PBMCs. These receptors all stem from a girl aged 2 to 9 in good health and CMV-seropositive. CDR3s include the opening cysteine and the closing phenylalanine or tryptophan. D genes are given only for firm matches. The listing skips clone size in some rows; elsewhere it reads once, few, many or a size class.

J | size | V | D | DNA | CDR3
TRBJ2-5 | NA | TRBV10-3 | TRBD2 | TGTGCCATCAGTGAAGGCGGGGGGAGGGGGACCCAGTACTTC | CAISEGGGRGTQYF
TRBJ2-2 | NA | TRBV13 | TRBD2 | TGTGCCAGCAGCTTAGGCGGACTAGGCGCGAACACCGGGGAGCTGTTTTTT | CASSLGGLGANTGELFF
TRBJ1-2 | NA | TRBV4-1 | NA | TGCGCCAGCAGCCAAGGAGGACTGCCTTCGAATGGCTACACCTTC | CASSQGGLPSNGYTF
TRBJ1-2 | NA | TRBV29-1 | NA | TGCAGCGTTGAAGATGCGGGGGCTCACTATGGCTACACCTTC | CSVEDAGAHYGYTF
TRBJ2-3 | NA | TRBV5-6 | TRBD2 | TGTGCCAGCAGCCTAGCGGGAGGAGCGAGCACAGATACGCAGTATTTT | CASSLAGGASTDTQYF
TRBJ1-2 | NA | TRBV7-2 | NA | TGTGCCAGCAGCCCACAGGGAGATGGCTACACCTTC | CASSPQGDGYTF
TRBJ2-5 | NA | TRBV5-6 | TRBD2 | TGTGCCAGCAGCCGAGGCCTAATAGCGGGAGAGGACGAGACCCAGTACTTC | CASSRGLIAGEDETQYF
TRBJ2-6 | NA | TRBV11-3 | NA | TGTGCCAGCAGCTTATCCGGTAGTCTGGGGGCCAACGTCCTGACTTTC | CASSLSGSLGANVLTF
TRBJ2-5 | NA | TRBV5-4 | TRBD2 | TGTGCCAGCACCGTACGACTAGCGGGAAAAGAGACCCAGTACTTC | CASTVRLAGKETQYF
TRBJ2-1 | NA | TRBV29-1 | TRBD1 | TGCAGCGCTAAAGGAGGATCAGGGACAGGGCAGTTCTTC | CSAKGGSGTGQFF
TRBJ2-1 | NA | TRBV9 | NA | TGTGCCAGCAGCGTAGGATTGAGCGGTTGGGAGCAGTTCTTC | CASSVGLSGWEQFF
TRBJ1-5 | NA | TRBV27 | NA | TGTGCCAGCAGTTTTCGCGTCAATCAGCCCCAGCATTTT | CASSFRVNQPQHF
TRBJ2-1 | NA | TRBV19 | NA | TGTGCCAGTAGTCTCCTATTAGCGATTAGCTCCTACAATGAGCAGTTCTTC | CASSLLLAISSYNEQFF
TRBJ2-1 | few | TRBV5-8 | TRBD1 | TGTGCCAGCAGTTCGTCCCGGGACAGGGTCAGTAATGAGCAGTTCTTC | CASSSSRDRVSNEQFF
TRBJ2-5 | NA | TRBV5-1 | TRBD1 | TGCGCCAGCAGCCCCGGGACAGTCCAAGAGACCCAGTACTTC | CASSPGTVQETQYF
TRBJ2-1 | NA | TRBV5-1 | TRBD2 | TGCGCCAGCAGCTTGCTAGCGGGAGCTAGCACCTCCTACAATGAGCAGTTCTTC | CASSLLAGASTSYNEQFF
TRBJ2-1 | NA | TRBV7-2 | NA | TGTGCCAGCAGCTTATCGGCTCGGGGTAATGAGCAGTTCTTC | CASSLSARGNEQFF
TRBJ1-1 | NA | TRBV5-4 | NA | TGTGCCAGCAGCTTGGCCCTCGCGGCGAACACTGAAGCTTTCTTT | CASSLALAANTEAFF
TRBJ2-5 | NA | TRBV29-1 | TRBD2 | TGCAGCGTTCACGTAGCCGGGACTAGGAGGGAGACCCAGTACTTC | CSVHVAGTRRETQYF
TRBJ2-5 | NA | TRBV5-4 | NA | TGTGCCAGCAGCATCCGGACGGGACAAGAGACCCAGTACTTC | CASSIRTGQETQYF
TRBJ1-1 | NA | TRBV10-3 | TRBD1 | TGTGCCATCAGTGATCGACCTCCTTACAGGGGGATAGGAGGTGAAGCTTTCTTT | CAISDRPPYRGIGGEAFF
TRBJ2-7 | NA | TRBV10-3 | TRBD1 | TGTGCCGTCGGGACAGGGGGCTACGAGCAGTACTTC | CAVGTGGYEQYF
TRBJ1-5 | few | TRBV4-2 | TRBD1 | TGTGCCAGCAGCCAAGACAGGGGGAGGAATCAGCCCCAGCATTTT | CASSQDRGRNQPQHF
TRBJ2-7 | NA | TRBV6-5 | TRBD2 | TGTGCCAGCAGTTACCCCAGCGGGGGGACCTACGAGCAGTACTTC | CASSYPSGGTYEQYF
TRBJ2-2 | few | TRBV6-1 | TRBD2 | TGTGCCAGCAGTGAAGTGCAACTAGCGGGGGCTAACACCGGGGAGCTGTTTTTT | CASSEVQLAGANTGELFF
TRBJ1-1 | once | TRBV7-2 | TRBD1 | TGTGCCAGCAGCTGGACAGGGGGCTATGAAGCTTTCTTT | CASSWTGGYEAFF
TRBJ2-5 | once | TRBV9 | TRBD2 | TGTGCCAGCAGCCCCCGGACTAGCGAAGAGACCCAGTACTTC | CASSPRTSEETQYF
TRBJ2-5 | NA | TRBV5-1 | NA | TGCGCCAGCAGCTTGCAGCGGGAGACCCAGTACTTC | CASSLQRETQYF
TRBJ2-2 | NA | TRBV5-1 | NA | TGCGCCAGCAGCTTGACGTTAGCGGGGGAGCTGTTTTTT | CASSLTLAGELFF
TRBJ2-6 | NA | TRBV6-5 | NA | TGTGCCAGCAGTTACTCGCGGCGCTCTGGGGCCAACGTCCTGACTTTC | CASSYSRRSGANVLTF
TRBJ2-7 | once | TRBV4-1 | TRBD2 | TGCGCCAGCAGCCAAGAGGTTTCTAGCGGGAGCGACGAGCAGTACTTC | CASSQEVSSGSDEQYF
TRBJ1-1 | NA | TRBV2 | NA | TGTGCCAGCAGATTCCCCCCGGACACTGAAGCTTTCTTT | CASRFPPDTEAFF
TRBJ2-5 | NA | TRBV27 | NA | TGTGCCAGCAGTTTCGCGGGTGGGGAGACCCAGTACTTC | CASSFAGGETQYF
TRBJ2-7 | NA | TRBV5-8 | NA | TGTGCCAGCAGCTGGAAGGGAGGGGGACTTCGGGAGCAGTACTTC | CASSWKGGGLREQYF
TRBJ1-5 | NA | TRBV28 | NA | TGTGCCAGCAGTCCGAGTGACAGAAGCAATCAGCCCCAGCATTTT | CASSPSDRSNQPQHF
TRBJ2-1 | NA | TRBV7-9 | TRBD2 | TGTGCCAGCAGCCTTACTAGCGGTACCTACAATGAGCAGTTCTTC | CASSLTSGTYNEQFF
TRBJ1-5 | NA | TRBV27 | TRBD1 | TGTGCCAGCAGCGGACAGGGAATTCAGCCCCAGCATTTT | CASSGQGIQPQHF
TRBJ2-4 | NA | TRBV30 | TRBD1 | TGTGCCTGGAGTTCTCTGGACAGGGTCAACATTCAGTACTTC | CAWSSLDRVNIQYF
TRBJ1-3 | NA | TRBV2 | NA | TGTGCCAGCAGCCCGCGAGGCTCCTCTGGAAACACCATATATTTT | CASSPRGSSGNTIYF
TRBJ2-7 | NA | TRBV30 | TRBD2 | TGTGCCTGGAGTCCTAGCGGGAGGGAGTACGAGCAGTACTTC | CAWSPSGREYEQYF
TRBJ2-7 | NA | TRBV28 | NA | TGTGCCAGCAGTACGACATTCTTCTACGAGCAGTACTTC | CASSTTFFYEQYF
TRBJ2-7 | NA | TRBV7-9 | NA | TGTGCCAGCAGCTTAATGACCGGGACTCCGGATTCCTACGAGCAGTACTTC | CASSLMTGTPDSYEQYF
TRBJ1-5 | NA | TRBV6-1 | NA | TGTGCCAGCAGTGCCGAGTACCCTGGTTTATCGCCCCAGCATTTT | CASSAEYPGLSPQHF
TRBJ2-7 | few | TRBV30 | NA | TGTGCCTGGGTGCCCCGGGAAACGGGCTACGAGCAGTACTTC | CAWVPRETGYEQYF
TRBJ2-7 | NA | TRBV30 | TRBD1 | TGTGCCTGGAGTGTAGGGACAGACCTAGACTACGAGCAGTACTTC | CAWSVGTDLDYEQYF
TRBJ1-5 | NA | TRBV5-5 | TRBD1 | TGTGCCAGCAGCCCTATTGCAGGGGGCGGACAGCCCCAGCATTTT | CASSPIAGGGQPQHF
TRBJ2-5 | few | TRBV5-1 | TRBD2 | TGCGCCAGCAGCGGGGGGGGAGGAAGAGAAGAGACCCAGTACTTC | CASSGGGGREETQYF
TRBJ2-3 | NA | TRBV13 | NA | TGTGCCAGCAGCTTTACTGCAGATACGCAGTATTTT | CASSFTADTQYF
TRBJ2-5 | NA | TRBV28 | NA | TGTGCCAGCAGTTTAAGCCCGATCACTACTAGGGGGGGAAGCGAAGAGACCCAGTACTTC | CASSLSPITTRGGSEETQYF
TRBJ1-2 | NA | TRBV28 | NA | TGTGCCAGCAGTTTAGCCGCAGTTAACTATGGCTACACCTTC | CASSLAAVNYGYTF
TRBJ2-1 | NA | TRBV28 | TRBD1 | TGTGCCAGCAGGGACAGGGGGGAGCAGTTCTTC | CASRDRGEQFF
TRBJ1-2 | NA | TRBV6-5 | TRBD1 | TGTGCCAGCAGCCGCCTGGGGGACAGGGCCCATGGCTACACCTTC | CASSRLGDRAHGYTF